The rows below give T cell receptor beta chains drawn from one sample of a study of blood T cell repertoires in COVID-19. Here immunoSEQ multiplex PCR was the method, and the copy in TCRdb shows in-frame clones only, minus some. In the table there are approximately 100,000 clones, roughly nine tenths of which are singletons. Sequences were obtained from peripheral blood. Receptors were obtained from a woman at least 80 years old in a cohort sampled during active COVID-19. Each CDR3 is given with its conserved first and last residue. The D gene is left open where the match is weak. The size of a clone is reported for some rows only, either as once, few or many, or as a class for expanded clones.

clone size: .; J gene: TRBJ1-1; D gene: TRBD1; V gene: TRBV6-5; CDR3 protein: CASRTRGQGTEAFF; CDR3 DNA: TGTGCCAGCAGGACAAGGGGGCAGGGGACTGAAGCTTTCTTT
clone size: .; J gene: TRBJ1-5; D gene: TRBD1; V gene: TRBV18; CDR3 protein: CASSPGTGVNNQPQHF; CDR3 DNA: TGTGCCAGCTCACCCGGGACAGGGGTAAACAATCAGCCCCAGCATTTT
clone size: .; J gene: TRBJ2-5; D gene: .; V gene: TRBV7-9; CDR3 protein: CASSLALAGTETQYF; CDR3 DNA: TGTGCCAGCAGCTTAGCCCTGGCGGGAACGGAGACCCAGTACTTC
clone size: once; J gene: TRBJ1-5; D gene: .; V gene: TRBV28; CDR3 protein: CASSPGGSNQPQHF; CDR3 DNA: TGTGCCAGCAGCCCTGGGGGGAGCAATCAGCCCCAGCATTTT
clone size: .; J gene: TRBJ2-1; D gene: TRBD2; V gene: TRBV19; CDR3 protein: CASRFGAGENNEQFF; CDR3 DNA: TGTGCCAGTAGATTCGGAGCGGGAGAAAACAATGAGCAGTTCTTC
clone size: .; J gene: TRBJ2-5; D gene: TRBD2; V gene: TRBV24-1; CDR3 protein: CATSDTLAGEETQYF; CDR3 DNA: TGTGCCACCAGTGACACACTAGCGGGGGAAGAGACCCAGTACTTC
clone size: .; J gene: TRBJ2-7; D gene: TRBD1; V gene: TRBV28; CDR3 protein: CASSPGQGPHEQYF; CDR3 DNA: TGTGCCAGCAGTCCGGGACAGGGTCCCCACGAGCAGTACTTC
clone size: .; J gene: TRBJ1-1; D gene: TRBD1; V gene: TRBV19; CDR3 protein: CANRMDPGQGALVTEAFF; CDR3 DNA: TGTGCCAACCGTATGGATCCGGGACAGGGGGCCTTAGTCACTGAAGCTTTCTTT
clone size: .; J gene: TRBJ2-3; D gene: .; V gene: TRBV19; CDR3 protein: CASSISPSTDTQYF; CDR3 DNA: TGTGCCAGTAGTATAAGCCCAAGCACAGATACGCAGTATTTT
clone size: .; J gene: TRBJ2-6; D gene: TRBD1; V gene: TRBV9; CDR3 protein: CASSVVVGGGGANVLTF; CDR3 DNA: TGTGCCAGCAGCGTAGTAGTAGGGGGCGGTGGGGCCAACGTCCTGACTTTC
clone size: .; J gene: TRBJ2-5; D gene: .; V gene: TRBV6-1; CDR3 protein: CASSELSTETQYF; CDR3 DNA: TGTGCCAGCAGTGAACTTAGCACAGAGACCCAGTACTTC
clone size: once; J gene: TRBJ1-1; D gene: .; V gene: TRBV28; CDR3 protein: CASSFRGGTEAFF; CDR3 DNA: TGTGCCAGCAGTTTTCGAGGGGGCACTGAAGCTTTCTTT
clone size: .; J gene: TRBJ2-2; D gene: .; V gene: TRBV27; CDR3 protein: CASSSTSSTGELFF; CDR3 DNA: TGTGCCAGCAGTTCCACTAGCAGCACCGGGGAGCTGTTTTTT
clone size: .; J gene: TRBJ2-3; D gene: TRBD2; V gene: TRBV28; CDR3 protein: CASSFLTSGRTDTQYF; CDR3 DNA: TGTGCCAGCAGTTTCCTGACTAGCGGGCGCACAGATACGCAGTATTTT
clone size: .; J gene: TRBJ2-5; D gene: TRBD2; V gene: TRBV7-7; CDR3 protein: CASSLAGAGYQETQYF; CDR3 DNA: TGTGCTAGCAGCTTAGCGGGGGCAGGCTACCAAGAGACCCAGTACTTC
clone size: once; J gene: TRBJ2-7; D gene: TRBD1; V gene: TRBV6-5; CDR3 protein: CASRRDSFYEQYF; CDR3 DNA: TGTGCCAGCAGGAGGGACAGTTTTTACGAGCAGTACTTC
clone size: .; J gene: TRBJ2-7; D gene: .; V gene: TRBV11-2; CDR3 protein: CASSPSPLEQYF; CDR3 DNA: TGTGCCAGCAGCCCCTCCCCTTTAGAGCAGTACTTC
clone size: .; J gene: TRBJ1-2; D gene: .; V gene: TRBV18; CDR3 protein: CASSPGFRADYGYTF; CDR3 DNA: TGTGCCAGCTCACCAGGATTCAGGGCGGACTATGGCTACACCTTC
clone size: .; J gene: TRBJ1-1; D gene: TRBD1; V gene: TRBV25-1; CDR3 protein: CASARTGRNTEAFF; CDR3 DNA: TGTGCCAGCGCCCGGACAGGGAGGAACACTGAAGCTTTCTTT
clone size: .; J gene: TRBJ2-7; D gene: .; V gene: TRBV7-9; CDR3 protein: CASQRGEYEQYF; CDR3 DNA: TGTGCCAGCCAACGCGGCGAGTACGAGCAGTACTTC
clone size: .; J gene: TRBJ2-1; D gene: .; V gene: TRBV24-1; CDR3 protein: CATSGETRSEQFF; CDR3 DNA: TGTGCCACCAGTGGCGAGACTAGGTCTGAGCAGTTCTTC
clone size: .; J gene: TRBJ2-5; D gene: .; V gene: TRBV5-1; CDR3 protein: CASNLEPTTKETQYF; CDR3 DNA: TGCGCCAGCAACCTGGAGCCTACGACTAAAGAGACCCAGTACTTC
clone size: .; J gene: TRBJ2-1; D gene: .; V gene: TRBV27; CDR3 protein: CASSTHRLGLGNEQFF; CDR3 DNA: TGTGCCAGCAGTACCCACAGACTAGGGTTGGGGAATGAGCAGTTCTTC
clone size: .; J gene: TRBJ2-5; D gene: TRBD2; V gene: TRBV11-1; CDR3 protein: CASATLAGGGQETQYF; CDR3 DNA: TGTGCCAGCGCTACCCTAGCGGGAGGTGGACAAGAGACCCAGTACTTC
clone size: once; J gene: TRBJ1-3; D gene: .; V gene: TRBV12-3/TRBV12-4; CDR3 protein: CAGREGNTIYF; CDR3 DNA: TGTGCCGGCCGGGAGGGAAACACCATATATTTT
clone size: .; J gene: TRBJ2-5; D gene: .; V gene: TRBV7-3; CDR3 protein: CASSSNTQETQYF; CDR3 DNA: TGTGCCAGCAGCTCCAATACACAAGAGACCCAGTACTTC
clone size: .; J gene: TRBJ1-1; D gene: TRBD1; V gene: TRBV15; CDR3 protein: CATSRTTGSEAFF; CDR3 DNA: TGTGCCACCAGCAGAACGACAGGGTCTGAAGCTTTCTTT
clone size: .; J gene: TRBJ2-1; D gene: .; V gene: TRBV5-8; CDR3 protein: CASSLGAFEQFF; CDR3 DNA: TGTGCCAGCAGCTTGGGAGCATTTGAGCAGTTCTTC
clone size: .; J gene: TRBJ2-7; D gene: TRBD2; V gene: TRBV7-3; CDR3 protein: CASSSVPGGGVNEQYF; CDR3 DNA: TGTGCCAGCAGCTCCGTCCCCGGGGGGGGAGTCAACGAGCAGTACTTC
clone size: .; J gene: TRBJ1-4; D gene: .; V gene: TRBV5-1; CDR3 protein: CASSSKTGTTNEKLFF; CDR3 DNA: TGCGCCAGCAGCTCAAAAACAGGGACAACTAATGAAAAACTGTTTTTT
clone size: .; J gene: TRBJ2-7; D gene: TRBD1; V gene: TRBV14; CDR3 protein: CASSQPGQGSYEQYF; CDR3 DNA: TGTGCCAGCAGCCAGCCAGGACAGGGGTCCTACGAGCAGTACTTC
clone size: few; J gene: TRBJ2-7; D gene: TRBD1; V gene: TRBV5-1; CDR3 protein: CASSLTGDPYEQYF; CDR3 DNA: TGCGCCAGCAGCCTTACAGGGGACCCCTACGAGCAGTACTTC
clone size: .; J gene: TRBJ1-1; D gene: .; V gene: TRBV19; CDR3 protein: CASSIVPGNTEAFF; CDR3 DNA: TGTGCCAGTAGTATAGTTCCGGGGAACACTGAAGCTTTCTTT
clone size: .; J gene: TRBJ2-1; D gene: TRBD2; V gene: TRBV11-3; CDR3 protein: CASSPPWGGARYNEQFF; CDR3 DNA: TGTGCCAGCAGCCCCCCCTGGGGAGGGGCAAGGTACAATGAGCAGTTCTTC
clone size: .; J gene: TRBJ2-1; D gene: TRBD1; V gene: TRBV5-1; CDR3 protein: CASGPDRGYNEQFF; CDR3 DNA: TGCGCCAGCGGCCCGGACAGGGGCTACAATGAGCAGTTCTTC
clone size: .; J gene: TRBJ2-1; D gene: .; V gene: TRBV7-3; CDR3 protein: CASSPWGSQANEQFF; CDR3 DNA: TGTGCCAGCAGCCCGTGGGGCAGTCAAGCGAATGAGCAGTTCTTC
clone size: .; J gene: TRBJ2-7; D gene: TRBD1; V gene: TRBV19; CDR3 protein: CASSKGQGKGEQYF; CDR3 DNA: TGTGCCAGTAGCAAAGGACAGGGGAAAGGCGAGCAGTACTTC
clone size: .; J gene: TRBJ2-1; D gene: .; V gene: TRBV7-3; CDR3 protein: CASSPFPAVGYNEQFF; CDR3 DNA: TGTGCCAGCAGCCCCTTCCCCGCGGTAGGCTACAATGAGCAGTTCTTC
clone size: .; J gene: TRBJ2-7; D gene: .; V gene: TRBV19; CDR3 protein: CASGRGTSGTYEQYF; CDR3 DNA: TGTGCCAGTGGAAGAGGGACATCGGGAACCTACGAGCAGTACTTC
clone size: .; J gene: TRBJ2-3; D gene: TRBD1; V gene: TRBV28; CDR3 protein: CASSSPGTGPGTQYF; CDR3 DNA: TGTGCCAGCAGTTCGCCCGGGACAGGCCCAGGTACGCAGTATTTT
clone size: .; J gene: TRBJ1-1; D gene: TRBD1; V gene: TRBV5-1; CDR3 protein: CASSPLGQGPTEAFF; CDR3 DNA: TGCGCCAGCAGCCCCCTGGGACAGGGCCCCACTGAAGCTTTCTTT
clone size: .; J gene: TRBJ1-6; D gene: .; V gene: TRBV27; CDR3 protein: CASSLRPLGEVNSPLHF; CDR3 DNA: TGTGCCAGCAGTTTAAGACCCCTCGGGGAGGTTAATTCACCCCTCCACTTT
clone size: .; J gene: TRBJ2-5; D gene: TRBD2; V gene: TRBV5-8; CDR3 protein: CASSLVRSGGGETQYF; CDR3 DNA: TGTGCCAGCAGCTTGGTTCGAAGCGGGGGAGGAGAGACCCAGTACTTC
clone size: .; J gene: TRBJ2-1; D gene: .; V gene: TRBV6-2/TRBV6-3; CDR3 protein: CASSLLAVPYNEQFF; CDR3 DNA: TGTGCCAGCAGCCTCCTAGCCGTCCCCTACAATGAGCAGTTCTTC
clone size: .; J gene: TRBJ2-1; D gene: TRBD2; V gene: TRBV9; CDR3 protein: CASSVASGGYNEQFF; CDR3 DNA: TGTGCCAGCAGCGTAGCCTCGGGGGGGTACAATGAGCAGTTCTTC
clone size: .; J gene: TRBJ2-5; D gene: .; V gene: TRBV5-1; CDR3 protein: CASSLSQEGTQYF; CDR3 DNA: TGCGCCAGCAGCTTGTCCCAAGAGGGGACCCAGTACTTC
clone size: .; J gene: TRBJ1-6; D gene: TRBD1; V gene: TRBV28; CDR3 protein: CASSLWGDRGRSPLHF; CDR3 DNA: TGTGCCAGCAGTTTATGGGGGGACAGGGGAAGATCACCCCTCCACTTT
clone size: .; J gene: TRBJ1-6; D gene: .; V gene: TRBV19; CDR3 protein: CASSGLGNSPLHF; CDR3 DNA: TGTGCCAGTAGTGGTCTAGGAAATTCACCCCTCCACTTT
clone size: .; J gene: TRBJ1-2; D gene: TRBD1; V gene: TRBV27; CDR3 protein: CASSTPRTGDGYTF; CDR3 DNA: TGTGCCAGCAGTACGCCCCGGACAGGGGATGGCTACACCTTC
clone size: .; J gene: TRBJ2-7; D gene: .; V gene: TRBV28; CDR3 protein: CASSLVGLSYEQYF; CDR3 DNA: TGTGCCAGCAGTTTGGTGGGACTCTCCTACGAGCAGTACTTC
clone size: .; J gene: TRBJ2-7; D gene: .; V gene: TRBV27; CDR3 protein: CASSSGEGMGSSYEQYF; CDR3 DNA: TGTGCCAGCAGTTCCGGGGAAGGGATGGGGAGCTCCTACGAGCAGTACTTC
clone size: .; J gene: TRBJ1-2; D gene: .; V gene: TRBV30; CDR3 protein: CAWSGGMRAVTYTF; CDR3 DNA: TGTGCCTGGAGCGGGGGGATGAGGGCCGTCACCTACACCTTC
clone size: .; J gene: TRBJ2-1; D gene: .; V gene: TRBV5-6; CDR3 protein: CASSWGDQFYNEQFF; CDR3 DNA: TGTGCCAGCAGCTGGGGGGACCAATTCTACAATGAGCAGTTCTTC
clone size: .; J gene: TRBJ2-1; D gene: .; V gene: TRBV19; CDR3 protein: CASSTGIGEQFF; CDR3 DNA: TGTGCCAGTAGTACAGGGATCGGGGAGCAGTTCTTC
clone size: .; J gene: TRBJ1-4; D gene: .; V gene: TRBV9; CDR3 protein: CASSVAANEKLFF; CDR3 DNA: TGTGCCAGCAGCGTAGCGGCTAATGAAAAACTGTTTTTT
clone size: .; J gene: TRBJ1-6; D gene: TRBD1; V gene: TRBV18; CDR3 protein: CASSPQGQYNSPLHF; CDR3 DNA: TGTGCCAGCTCACCACAGGGACAGTATAATTCACCCCTCCACTTT
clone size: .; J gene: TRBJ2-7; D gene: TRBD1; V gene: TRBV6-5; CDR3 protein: CASSPPGQGRNEQYF; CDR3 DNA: TGTGCCAGCAGTCCCCCGGGACAGGGGAGGAACGAGCAGTACTTC
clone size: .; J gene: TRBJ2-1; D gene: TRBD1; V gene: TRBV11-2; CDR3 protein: CASSPQGAHWEQFF; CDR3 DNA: TGTGCCAGCAGTCCCCAGGGGGCGCATTGGGAGCAGTTCTTC
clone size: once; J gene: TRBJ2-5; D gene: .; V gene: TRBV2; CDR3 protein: CASSRTYREQETQYF; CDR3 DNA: TGTGCCAGCAGCCGTACTTACCGGGAACAAGAGACCCAGTACTTC